This is a list of T cell receptor beta chains from one sample in a study of T cell changes during pregnancy in multiple sclerosis. The assay was immunoSEQ multiplex PCR, and TCRdb's table has in-frame clones only and misses some. The sample holds tens of thousands of clones, roughly nine tenths seen once. The sample in question was CD8+ T cells from peripheral blood mononuclear cells, obtained before pregnancy. The receptors derive from a female donor with multiple sclerosis, enrolled in a pregnancy study. Each CDR3 is given with its conserved first and last residue. A D gene is named only where the DNA matches it firmly. Expanded clones get a size class; other rows say once, few or many, or leave the size out.

TRBV29-1	TRBD2	once	TRBJ2-2	TGCAGCGTCCAGGGACTAGCGGGGGGGACCGGGGAGCTGTTTTTT	CSVQGLAGGTGELFF
TRBV7-8	TRBD1	.	TRBJ1-1	TGTGCCAGCAGCTTGTCCGACAGGGGACCATTGAACACTGAAGCTTTCTTT	CASSLSDRGPLNTEAFF
TRBV27	.	.	TRBJ2-1	.	CASSTSTGWDEQFF
TRBV7-9	.	.	TRBJ2-7	TGTGCCATCTCGGGGAACAGGGAGTCCCACGAGCAGTACTTC	CAISGNRESHEQYF
TRBV4-1	.	.	TRBJ2-7	TGCGCCAGCAGCCAGTTAGCCCGGAGCTCCTACGAGCAGTACTTC	CASSQLARSSYEQYF
TRBV7-9	.	.	TRBJ1-2	TGTGCCAGCAGCTTTACAGGAGCGACCATCTATGGCTACACCTTC	CASSFTGATIYGYTF
TRBV9	TRBD2	.	TRBJ2-3	TGTGCCAGCAGCCCTACTAGCGGGGGGGCCTCGGATACGCAGTATTTT	CASSPTSGGASDTQYF
TRBV6-6	.	.	TRBJ1-1	TGTGCCAGCAGTCCGGGGATTTATACTGAAGCTTTCTTT	CASSPGIYTEAFF
TRBV6-5	.	.	TRBJ2-7	TGTGCCAGCAGTCATTCCTACGAGCAGTACTTC	CASSHSYEQYF
TRBV5-6	.	once	TRBJ1-4	TGTGCCAGCAGCGTGGCCTGGGCCACTAATGAAAAACTGTTTTTT	CASSVAWATNEKLFF
TRBV5-6	TRBD1	.	TRBJ1-5	TGTGCCAGCAGCTGGGGGACAGGGGGCAATCAGCCCCAGCATTTT	CASSWGTGGNQPQHF
TRBV13	.	.	TRBJ2-7	TGTGCCAGCAGACCAGGGACACTAAACTCCTACGAGCAGTACTTC	CASRPGTLNSYEQYF
TRBV7-3	.	.	TRBJ1-2	TGTGCCAGCAGCGGCTCGACAGGCCCTCTTCCCCTGGGATATGGCTACACCTTC	CASSGSTGPLPLGYGYTF
TRBV5-1	TRBD1	.	TRBJ2-5	TGCGCCAGCAGCTTAAATCACCACGGACAGGGGGGAGAGACCCAGTACTTC	CASSLNHHGQGGETQYF
TRBV14	.	.	TRBJ2-3	TGTGCCAGCAGCCAAGTCGGCACAGATACGCAGTATTTT	CASSQVGTDTQYF
TRBV5-1	TRBD2	.	TRBJ2-1	TGCGCCAGCAGCTCAACTAGCGGGGGGGCCTCCAGTGAGCAGTTCTTC	CASSSTSGGASSEQFF